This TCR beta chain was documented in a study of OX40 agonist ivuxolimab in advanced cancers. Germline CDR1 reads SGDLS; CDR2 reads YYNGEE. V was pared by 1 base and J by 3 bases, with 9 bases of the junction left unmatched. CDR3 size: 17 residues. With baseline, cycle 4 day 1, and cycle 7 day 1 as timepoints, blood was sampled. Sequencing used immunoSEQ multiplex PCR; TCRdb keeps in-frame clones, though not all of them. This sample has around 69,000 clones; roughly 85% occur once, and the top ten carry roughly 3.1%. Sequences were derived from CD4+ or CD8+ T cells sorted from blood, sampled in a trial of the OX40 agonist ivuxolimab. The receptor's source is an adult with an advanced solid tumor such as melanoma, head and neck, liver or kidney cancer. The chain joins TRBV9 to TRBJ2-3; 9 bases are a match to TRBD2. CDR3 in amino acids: CASSVRPRGLATDTQYF. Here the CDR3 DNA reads TGTGCCAGCAGCGTACGTCCTCGCGGACTAGCGACAGATACGCAGTATTTT.